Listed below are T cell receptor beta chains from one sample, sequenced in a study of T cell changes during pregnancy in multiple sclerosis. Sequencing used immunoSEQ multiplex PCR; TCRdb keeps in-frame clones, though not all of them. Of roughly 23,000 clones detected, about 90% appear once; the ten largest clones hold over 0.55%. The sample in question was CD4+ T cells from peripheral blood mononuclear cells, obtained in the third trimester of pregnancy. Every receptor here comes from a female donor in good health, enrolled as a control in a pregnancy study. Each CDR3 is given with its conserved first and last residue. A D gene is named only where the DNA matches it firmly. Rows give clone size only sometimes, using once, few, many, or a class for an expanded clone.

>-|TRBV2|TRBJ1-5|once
TGTGCCAGCAGTTCTCGGGGGTATCAGCCCCAGCATTTT
CASSSRGYQPQHF
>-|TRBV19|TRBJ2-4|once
TGTGCCAGTAGTGCCCCCACAGGGAGTTACAAAAACATTCAGTACTTC
CASSAPTGSYKNIQYF
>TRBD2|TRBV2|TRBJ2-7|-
TGTGCCAGCAGTGAGTTACCGGGAGGGTCCCACGAGCAGTACTTC
CASSELPGGSHEQYF
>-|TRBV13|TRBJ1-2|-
TGTGCCAGCAGCTTACGGCGCAGGGGCTACACCTTC
CASSLRRRGYTF
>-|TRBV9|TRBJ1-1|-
TGTGCCAGCAGCGCCGCGGGGGATAACACTGAAGCTTTCTTT
CASSAAGDNTEAFF
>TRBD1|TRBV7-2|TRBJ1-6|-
TGTGCCAGCAGCTTCGGGACAGGGGCTTCACCCCTCCACTTT
CASSFGTGASPLHF
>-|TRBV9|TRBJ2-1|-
TGTGCCAGCAGCGTAGTTACGGGGGACAATGAGCAGTTCTTC
CASSVVTGDNEQFF
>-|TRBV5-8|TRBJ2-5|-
TGTGCCAGCAGCTGGGAGCCGGACCAAGAGACCCAGTACTTC
CASSWEPDQETQYF
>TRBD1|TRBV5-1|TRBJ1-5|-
TGCGCCAGCAGCTTGGGGGGAACAGGGGGGGATCAGCCCCAGCATTTT
CASSLGGTGGDQPQHF
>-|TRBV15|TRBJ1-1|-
TGTGCCACCAGCAGAGATAGCGCGGGAGTTGGTACTGAAGCTTTCTTT
CATSRDSAGVGTEAFF
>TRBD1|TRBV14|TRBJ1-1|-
TGTGCCAGCAGCCAAGCAGGGGGGAGTATGAACACTGAAGCTTTCTTT
CASSQAGGSMNTEAFF
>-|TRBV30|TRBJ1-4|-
TGTGCCTGGATCCCCTCGGGGGGACCCGGTGAAAAACTGTTTTTT
CAWIPSGGPGEKLFF
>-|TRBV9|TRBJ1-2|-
TGTGCCAGCAGCGTACGGTCAGGCAACTATGGCTACACCTTC
CASSVRSGNYGYTF
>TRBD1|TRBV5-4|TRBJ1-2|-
TGTGCCAGCAGCAGGACAGGGGAATTTGGCTACACCTTC
CASSRTGEFGYTF
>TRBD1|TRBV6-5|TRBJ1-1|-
TGTGCCAGCAGTTACGGGACAGTGAACACTGAAGCTTTCTTT
CASSYGTVNTEAFF
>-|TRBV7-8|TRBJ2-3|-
TGTGCCAGCAGTCTCAGGCCTGGGAGCACAGATACGCAGTATTTT
CASSLRPGSTDTQYF
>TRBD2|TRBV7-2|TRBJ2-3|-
TGTGCCAGCAGCTCAAAGAGCGGGGGGGCCTTGCGATTC
CASSSKSGGALRF
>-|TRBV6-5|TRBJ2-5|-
TGTGCCAGCAGCCCCGGACTGAGCCAGCCCCAGTACTTC
CASSPGLSQPQYF
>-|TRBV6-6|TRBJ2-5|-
TGTGCCAGCAGTTTAGGGGGGGATAAGAGGACCCAGTACTTC
CASSLGGDKRTQYF
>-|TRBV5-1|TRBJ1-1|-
TGCGCCAGCAGCTTCGGGTCCACCCCGGGGGGCACTGAAGCTTTCTTT
CASSFGSTPGGTEAFF
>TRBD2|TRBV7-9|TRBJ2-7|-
TGTGCCAGCAGGCCAAGGAGGGAGGGAGAACACGAGCAGTACTTC
CASRPRREGEHEQYF
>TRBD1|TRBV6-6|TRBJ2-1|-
TGTGCCAGCAATGACAGGGGTGGGGACAATGAGCAGTTCTTC
CASNDRGGDNEQFF
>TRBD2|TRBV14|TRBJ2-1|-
TGTGCCAGCAGCCCTAGTCGACTAGCGGGGCACAATGAGCAGTTCTTC
CASSPSRLAGHNEQFF
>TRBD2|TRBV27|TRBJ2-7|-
TGTGCCAGCAGTTTATCTAGCGGGAGCTCCTACGAGCAGTACTTC
CASSLSSGSSYEQYF
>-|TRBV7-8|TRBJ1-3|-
TGTGCCAGCAGCAACGGAGAAACCTACTCTGGAAACACCATATATTTT
CASSNGETYSGNTIYF
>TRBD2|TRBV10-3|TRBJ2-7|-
TGTGCCGTCAGACTAGCGGGGAGCTCCTACGAGCAGTACTTC
CAVRLAGSSYEQYF
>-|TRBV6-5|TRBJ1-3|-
TGTGCCAGCAGTTACTCGAGTGGAAACACCATATATTTT
CASSYSSGNTIYF
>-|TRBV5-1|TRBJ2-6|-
TGCGCCAGCAGCCCGACAGTTAGTGGCCCAATGACTGGGGCCAACGTCCTGACTTTC
CASSPTVSGPMTGANVLTF
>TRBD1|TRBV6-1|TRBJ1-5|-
TGTGCCAGCAGTGCCAGGACAGGGGGCGATCAGCCCCAGCATTTT
CASSARTGGDQPQHF
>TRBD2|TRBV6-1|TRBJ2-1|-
TGTGCCAGCAATAGCGGGAGGGCCTCCTACAATGAGCAGTTCTTC
CASNSGRASYNEQFF
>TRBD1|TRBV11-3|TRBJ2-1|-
TGTGCCAGCAGCCCATTCGGCACAGGGGCGTCCTACAATGAGCAGTTCTTC
CASSPFGTGASYNEQFF
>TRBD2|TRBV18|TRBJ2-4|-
TGTGCCAGCTCACCAACGGGGAGCGGGGGGGCGAGAAACATTCAGTACTTC
CASSPTGSGGARNIQYF
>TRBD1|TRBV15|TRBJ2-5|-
TGTGCCACCAGCAAGTCTACCGGGACAGGAGAGACCCAGTACTTC
CATSKSTGTGETQYF
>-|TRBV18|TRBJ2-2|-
TGTGCCAGCTCCCGTCGCGGGGAGCTGTTTTTT
CASSRRGELFF
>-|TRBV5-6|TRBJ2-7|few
TGTGCCAGCAGCTTCCCAGGGGGGAAAAACGAGCAGTACTTC
CASSFPGGKNEQYF
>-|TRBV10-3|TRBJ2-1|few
TGTGCCATCAGCGGAGTCCTAAATCAGCGGCAAGCCTACAATGAGCAGTTCTTC
CAISGVLNQRQAYNEQFF
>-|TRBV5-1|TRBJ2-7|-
TGCGCCAGCAGAACTTCCCCCAACGAGCAGTACTTC
CASRTSPNEQYF
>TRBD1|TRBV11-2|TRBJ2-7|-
TGTGCCAGGGACAGGGATTCCTACGAGCAGTACTTC
CARDRDSYEQYF
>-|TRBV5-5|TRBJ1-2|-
TGTGCCAGCAGCTTAGTACCGTCCTCGGACTATGGCTACACCTTC
CASSLVPSSDYGYTF
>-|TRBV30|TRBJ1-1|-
TGTGCCCAGCAGGGTATGAACACTGAAGCTTTCTTT
CAQQGMNTEAFF
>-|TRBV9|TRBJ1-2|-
TGTGCCAGCAGCGTACCGAAGAACAGGGAACTCGACTATGGCTACACCTTC
CASSVPKNRELDYGYTF
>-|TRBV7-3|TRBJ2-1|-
TGTGCCAGCAGCTTAAGTCCCCCCGGGGAGCAGTTCTTC
CASSLSPPGEQFF
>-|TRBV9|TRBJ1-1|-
TGTGCCAGCAGCCCAGTATATCGGGGGGCTGAAGCTTTCTTT
CASSPVYRGAEAFF
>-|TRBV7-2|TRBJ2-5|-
TGTGCCAGCAGCCCCGACTATCAAGAGACCCAGTACTTC
CASSPDYQETQYF
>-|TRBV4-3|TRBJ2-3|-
TGCGCCAGCAGCCAACAGGAACGGAGAGGGTTGGCGGCAGATACGCAGTATTTT
CASSQQERRGLAADTQYF